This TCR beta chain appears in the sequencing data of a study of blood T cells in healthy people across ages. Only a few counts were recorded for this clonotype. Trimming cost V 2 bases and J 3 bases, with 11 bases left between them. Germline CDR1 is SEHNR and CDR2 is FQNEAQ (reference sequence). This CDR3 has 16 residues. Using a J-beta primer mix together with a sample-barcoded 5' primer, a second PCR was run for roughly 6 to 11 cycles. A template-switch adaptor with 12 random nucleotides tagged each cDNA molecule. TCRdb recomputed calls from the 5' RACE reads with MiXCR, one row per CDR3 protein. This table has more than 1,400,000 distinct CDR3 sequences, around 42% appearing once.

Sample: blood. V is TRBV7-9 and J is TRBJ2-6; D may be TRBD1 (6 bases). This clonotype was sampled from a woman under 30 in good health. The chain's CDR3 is CASSLQTGSGANVLTF. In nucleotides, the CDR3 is TGTGCCAGCAGCTTACAAACAGGGAGTGGGGCCAACGTCCTGACTTTC.